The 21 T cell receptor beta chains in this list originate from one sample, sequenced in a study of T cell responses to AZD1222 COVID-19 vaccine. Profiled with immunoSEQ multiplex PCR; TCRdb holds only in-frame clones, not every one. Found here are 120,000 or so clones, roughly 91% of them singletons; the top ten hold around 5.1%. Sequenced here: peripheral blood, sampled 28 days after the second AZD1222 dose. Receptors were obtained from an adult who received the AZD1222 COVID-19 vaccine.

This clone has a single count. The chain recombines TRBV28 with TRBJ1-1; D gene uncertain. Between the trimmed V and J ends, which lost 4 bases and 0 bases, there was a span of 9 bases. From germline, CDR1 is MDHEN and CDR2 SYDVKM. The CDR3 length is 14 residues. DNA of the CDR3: TGTGCCAGCAGTTCACGGTACCTGAACACTGAAGCTTTCTTT. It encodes CASSSRYLNTEAFF. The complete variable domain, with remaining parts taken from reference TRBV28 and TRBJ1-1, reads DVKVTQSSRYLVKRTGEKVFLECVQDMDHENMFWYRQDPGLGLRLIYFSYDVKMKEKGDIPEGYSVSREKKERFSLILESASTNQTSMYLCASSSRYLNTEAFFGQGTRLTVV.

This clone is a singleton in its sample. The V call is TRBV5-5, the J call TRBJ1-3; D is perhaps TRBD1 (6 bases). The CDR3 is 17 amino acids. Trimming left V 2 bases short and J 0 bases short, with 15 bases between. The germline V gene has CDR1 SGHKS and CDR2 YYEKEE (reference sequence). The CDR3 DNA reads TGTGCCAGCAGCTTTGGCCCAGGGGACCTCTCTGGAAACACCATATATTTT. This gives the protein CASSFGPGDLSGNTIYF. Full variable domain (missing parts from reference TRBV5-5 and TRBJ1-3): DAGVTQSPTHLIKTRGQQVTLRCSPISGHKSVSWYQQVLGQGPQFIFQYYEKEERGRGNFPDRFSARQFPNYSSELNVNALLLGDSALYLCASSFGPGDLSGNTIYFGEGSWLTVV.

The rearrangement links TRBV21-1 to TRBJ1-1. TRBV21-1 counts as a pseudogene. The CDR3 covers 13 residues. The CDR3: CASSTPRGTEAFF. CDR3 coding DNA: TGTGCCAGCAGCACCCCGCGGGGCACTGAAGCTTTCTTT.

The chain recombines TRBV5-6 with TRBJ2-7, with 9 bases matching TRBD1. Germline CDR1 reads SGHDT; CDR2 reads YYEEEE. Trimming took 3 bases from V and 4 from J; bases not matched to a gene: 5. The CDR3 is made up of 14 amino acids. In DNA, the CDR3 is TGTGCCAGCAGCTCACAGGGGGCGAGGTACGAGCAGTACTTC. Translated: CASSSQGARYEQYF.

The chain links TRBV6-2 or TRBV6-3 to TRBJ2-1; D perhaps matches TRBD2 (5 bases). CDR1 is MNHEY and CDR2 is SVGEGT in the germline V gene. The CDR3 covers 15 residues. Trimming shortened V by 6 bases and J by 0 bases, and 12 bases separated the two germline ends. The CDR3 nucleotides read TGTGCCAGCAGCCAGGACTGGAGCTCCTACAATGAGCAGTTCTTC. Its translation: CASSQDWSSYNEQFF.

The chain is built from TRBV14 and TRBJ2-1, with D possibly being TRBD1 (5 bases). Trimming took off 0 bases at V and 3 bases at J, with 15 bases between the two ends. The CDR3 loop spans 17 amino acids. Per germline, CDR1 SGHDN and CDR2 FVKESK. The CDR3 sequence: CASSQDVPGLGYNEQFF. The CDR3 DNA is TGTGCCAGCAGCCAAGACGTCCCAGGGTTAGGCTACAATGAGCAGTTCTTC. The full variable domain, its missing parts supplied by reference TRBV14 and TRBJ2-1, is EAGVTQFPSHSVIEKGQTVTLRCDPISGHDNLYWYRRVMGKEIKFLLHFVKESKQDESGMPNNRFLAERTGGTYSTLKVQPAELEDSGVYFCASSQDVPGLGYNEQFFGPGTRLTVL.

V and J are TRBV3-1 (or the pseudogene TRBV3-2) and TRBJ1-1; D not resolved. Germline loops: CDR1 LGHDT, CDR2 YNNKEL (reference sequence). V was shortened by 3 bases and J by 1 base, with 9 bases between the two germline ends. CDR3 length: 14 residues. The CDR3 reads CASSHASTNTEAFF. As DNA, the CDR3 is TGTGCCAGCAGCCATGCCAGTACGAACACTGAAGCTTTCTTT.

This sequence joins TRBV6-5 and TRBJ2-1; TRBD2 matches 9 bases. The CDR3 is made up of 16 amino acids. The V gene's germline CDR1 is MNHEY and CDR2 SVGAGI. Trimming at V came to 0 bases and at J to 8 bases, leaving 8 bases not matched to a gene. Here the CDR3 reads CASSYSRASGTDEQFF. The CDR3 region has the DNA TGTGCCAGCAGTTACTCTCGAGCTAGCGGGACGGATGAGCAGTTCTTC.

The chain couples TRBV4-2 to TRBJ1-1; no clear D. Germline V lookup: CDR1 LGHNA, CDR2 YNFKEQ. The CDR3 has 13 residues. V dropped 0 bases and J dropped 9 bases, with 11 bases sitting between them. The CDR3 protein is CASSQERGSKAFF. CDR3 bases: TGTGCCAGCAGCCAAGAACGCGGTAGTAAAGCTTTCTTT.

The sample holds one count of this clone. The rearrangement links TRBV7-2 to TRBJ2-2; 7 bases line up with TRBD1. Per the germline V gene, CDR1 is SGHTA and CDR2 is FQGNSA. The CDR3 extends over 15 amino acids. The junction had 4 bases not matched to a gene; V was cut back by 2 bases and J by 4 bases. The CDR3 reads CASSLWTGPTGELFF. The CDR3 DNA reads TGTGCCAGCAGCTTATGGACAGGACCCACCGGGGAGCTGTTTTTT.

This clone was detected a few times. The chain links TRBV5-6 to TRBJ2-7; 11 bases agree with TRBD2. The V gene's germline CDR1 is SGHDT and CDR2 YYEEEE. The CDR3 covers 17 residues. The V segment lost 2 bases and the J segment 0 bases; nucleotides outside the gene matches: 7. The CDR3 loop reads CASSLTPGTSGSYEQYF. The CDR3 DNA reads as TGTGCCAGCAGCTTAACACCCGGGACTAGCGGCTCCTACGAGCAGTACTTC.

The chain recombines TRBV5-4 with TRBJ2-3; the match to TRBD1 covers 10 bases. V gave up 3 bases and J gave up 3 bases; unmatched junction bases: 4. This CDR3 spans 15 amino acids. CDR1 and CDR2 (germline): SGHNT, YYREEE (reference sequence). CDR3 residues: CASSSDRGLTDTQYF. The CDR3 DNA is TGTGCCAGCAGCTCTGACAGGGGGCTAACAGATACGCAGTATTTT.

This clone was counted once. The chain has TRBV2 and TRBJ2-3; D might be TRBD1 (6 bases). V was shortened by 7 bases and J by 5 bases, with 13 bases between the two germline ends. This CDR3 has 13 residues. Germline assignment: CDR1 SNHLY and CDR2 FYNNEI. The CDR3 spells CASTGVEEDTQYF. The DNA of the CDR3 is TGTGCCAGCACAGGGGTAGAGGAAGATACGCAGTATTTT.

CDR3 in amino acids: CASSFGTSGYYEQYF. CDR3 DNA: TGTGCCAGCAGTTTTGGGACTAGCGGGTACTACGAGCAGTACTTC. The chain carries TRBV28 and TRBJ2-7, with TRBD2 identical over 12 bases. Germline values: CDR1 MDHEN, CDR2 SYDVKM. Trimming at V came to 3 bases and at J to 3 bases, leaving 3 bases not matched to a gene. The CDR3 consists of 15 residues.

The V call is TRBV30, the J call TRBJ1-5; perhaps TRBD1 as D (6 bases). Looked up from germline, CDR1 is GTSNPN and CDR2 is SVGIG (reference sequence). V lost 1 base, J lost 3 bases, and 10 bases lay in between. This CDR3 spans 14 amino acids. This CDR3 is CAWSGRDTNQPQHF. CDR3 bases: TGTGCCTGGAGTGGCAGGGACACCAATCAGCCCCAGCATTTT.

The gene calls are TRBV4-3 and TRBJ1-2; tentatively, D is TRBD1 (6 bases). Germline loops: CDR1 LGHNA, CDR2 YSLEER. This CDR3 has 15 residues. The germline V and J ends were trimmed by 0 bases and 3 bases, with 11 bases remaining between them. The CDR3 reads CASSQETGWDYGYTF. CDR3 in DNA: TGCGCCAGCAGCCAAGAAACAGGGTGGGACTATGGCTACACCTTC.

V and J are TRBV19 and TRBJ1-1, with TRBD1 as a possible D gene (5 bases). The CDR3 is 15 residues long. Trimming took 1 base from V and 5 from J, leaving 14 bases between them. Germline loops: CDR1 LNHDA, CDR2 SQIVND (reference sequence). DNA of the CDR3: TGTGCCAGTAGTATAGTCTTGAGGGGAGGTACTGAAGCTTTCTTT. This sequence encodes CASSIVLRGGTEAFF.

The DNA for the CDR3 is TGTGCCAGCACTGAACGGAGGGGGCAGACAGATACGCAGTATTTT. This encodes CASTERRGQTDTQYF. The V call is TRBV5-5, the J call TRBJ2-3, with TRBD1 as a possible D gene (7 bases). The V end lost 6 bases, the J end lost 3 bases, and 17 bases lay between the germline ends. This CDR3 contains 15 residues. Germline V lookup: CDR1 SGHKS, CDR2 YYEKEE (reference sequence).

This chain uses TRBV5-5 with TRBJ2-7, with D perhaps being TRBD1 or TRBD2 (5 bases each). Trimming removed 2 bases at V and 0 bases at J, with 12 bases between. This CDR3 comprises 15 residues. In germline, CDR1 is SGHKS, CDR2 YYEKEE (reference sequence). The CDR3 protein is CASSFAAGSSYEQYF. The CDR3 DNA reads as TGTGCCAGCAGCTTTGCGGCAGGGAGCTCCTACGAGCAGTACTTC.

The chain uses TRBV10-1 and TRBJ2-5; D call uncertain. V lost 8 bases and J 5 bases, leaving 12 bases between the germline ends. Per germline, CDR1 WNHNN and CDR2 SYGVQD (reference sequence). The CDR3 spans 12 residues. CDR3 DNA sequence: TGCGCCAGCGGCCGTCCCGGGGAGACCCAGTACTTC. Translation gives CASGRPGETQYF.

For the CDR3, the DNA is TGCGCCAGCAGCCAAGGTCCCGACAGAACCTACGAGCAGTACTTC. Translation gives CASSQGPDRTYEQYF. The V and J genes are TRBV4-3 and TRBJ2-7; TRBD1 is a possible D gene (5 bases). V lost 1 base and J lost 2, with 12 bases in between. Germline V CDR1 and CDR2: LGHNA, YSLEER. This CDR3 is built from 15 residues.